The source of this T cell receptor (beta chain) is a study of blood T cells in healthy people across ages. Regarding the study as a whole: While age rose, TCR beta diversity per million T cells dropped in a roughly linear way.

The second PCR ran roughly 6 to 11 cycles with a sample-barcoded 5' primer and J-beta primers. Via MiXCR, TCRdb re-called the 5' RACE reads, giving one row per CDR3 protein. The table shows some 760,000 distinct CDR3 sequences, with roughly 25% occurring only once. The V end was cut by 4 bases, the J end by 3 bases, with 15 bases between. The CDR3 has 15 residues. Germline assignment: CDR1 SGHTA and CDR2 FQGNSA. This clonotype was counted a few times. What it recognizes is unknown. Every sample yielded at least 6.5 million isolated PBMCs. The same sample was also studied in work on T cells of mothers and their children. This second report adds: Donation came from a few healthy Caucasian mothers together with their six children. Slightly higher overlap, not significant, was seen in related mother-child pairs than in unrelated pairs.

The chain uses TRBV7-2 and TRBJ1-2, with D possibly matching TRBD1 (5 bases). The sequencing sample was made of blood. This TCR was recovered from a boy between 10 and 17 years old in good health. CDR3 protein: CASSSGLQGDYGYTF. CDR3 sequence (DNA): TGTGCCAGCAGCTCGGGACTTCAGGGCGACTATGGCTACACCTTC.